These T cell receptor beta chains were read from a single sample in a study of cytotoxic CD8 clonotypes in ibrutinib-treated CLL. Using immunoSEQ multiplex PCR, the repertoire was profiled, and TCRdb retains in-frame clones only, with some absent. There are tens of thousands of clones in the sample; about 63% occur only once, and under 6% lies in the top ten. Specimen: PBMCs, collected after 12 months of ibrutinib treatment. These receptors were collected from a human donor with chronic lymphocytic leukemia. Both conserved end residues are part of each CDR3. The D gene is left open where the match is weak. A row's size may be missing; if present it is once, few, many or a size class.

j_call v_call clone_size cdr3_length d_call cdr3_aa cdr3_nt
TRBJ2-5 TRBV5-1 . 20 TRBD1 CASSSDRGTSLTGSRETQYF TGCGCCAGCAGCTCCGACAGGGGGACGTCACTCACCGGAAGTCGGGAGACCCAGTACTTC
TRBJ2-3 TRBV5-1 . 16 . CASSRAPGQSTDTQYF TGCGCCAGCAGCCGCGCCCCGGGACAAAGCACAGATACGCAGTATTTT
TRBJ2-2 TRBV4-1 few 14 . CASSLNSNTGELFF TGCGCCAGCAGCCTAAACTCGAACACCGGGGAGCTGTTTTTT
TRBJ1-2 TRBV5-4 . 13 . CVSSLVTTYGYTF TGTGTCAGCAGCTTGGTGACTACCTATGGCTACACCTTC
TRBJ1-1 TRBV9 . 13 . CASSADWATEAFF TGTGCCAGCAGCGCCGACTGGGCCACTGAAGCTTTCTTT
TRBJ2-1 TRBV7-9 . 11 . CASSFRVEQFF TGTGCCAGCAGCTTCAGGGTTGAGCAGTTCTTC
TRBJ1-5 TRBV10-1 . 13 . CASSEQANQPQHF TGCGCCAGCAGTGAGCAGGCAAATCAGCCCCAGCATTTT
TRBJ1-1 TRBV27 few 13 TRBD1 CASSNRGDTEAFF TGTGCCAGCAGTAACAGGGGTGACACTGAAGCTTTCTTT
TRBJ2-5 TRBV19 . 15 . CASSIAPPAQETQYF TGTGCCAGTAGTATAGCGCCGCCCGCCCAGGAGACCCAGTACTTC
TRBJ2-7 TRBV27 once 15 . CASRERGTATYEQYF TGTGCCAGCAGAGAACGGGGGACAGCAACCTACGAGCAGTACTTC
TRBJ1-4 TRBV9 . 16 TRBD1 CASSVPTGGSYEKLFF TGTGCCAGCAGCGTACCGACAGGGGGCAGTTATGAAAAACTGTTTTTT
TRBJ2-7 TRBV21-1 once 13 . CASSKVLAYEQYF TGTGCCAGCAGCAAAGTACTAGCCTACGAGCAGTACTTC
TRBJ2-1 TRBV4-1 . 16 TRBD2 CASSLVLAGPYNEQFF TGCGCCAGCAGCCTTGTGTTAGCGGGGCCCTACAATGAGCAGTTCTTC
TRBJ1-5 TRBV9 . 15 TRBD1 CASSQGAGGNQPQHF TGTGCCAGCAGCCAGGGGGCAGGGGGCAATCAGCCCCAGCATTTT
TRBJ1-1 TRBV7-8 . 14 TRBD1 CASSLVQGHTEAFF TGTGCCAGCAGCTTAGTACAGGGGCACACTGAAGCTTTCTTT
TRBJ1-1 TRBV6-5 once 15 . CASSYSPRLNTEAFF TGTGCCAGCAGTTACTCTCCCAGATTGAACACTGAAGCTTTCTTT
TRBJ1-6 TRBV7-6 few 15 . CASSPSGGLGSPLHF TGTGCCAGCAGCCCGAGTGGAGGCCTGGGATCACCCCTCCACTTT
TRBJ2-3 TRBV5-1 . 13 . CASRTQPTDTQYF TGCGCCAGCAGAACACAGCCCACAGATACGCAGTATTTT
TRBJ1-1 TRBV2 . 11 . CASKETTEAFF TGTGCCAGCAAAGAAACTACTGAAGCTTTCTTT
TRBJ2-5 TRBV7-2 . 14 TRBD1 CASSLLDRGETQYF TGTGCCAGCAGCCTCCTAGACAGGGGGGAGACCCAGTACTTC
TRBJ2-2 TRBV6-1 . 15 . CASSEAHRSTGELFF TGTGCCAGCAGTGAAGCTCACAGGTCCACCGGGGAGCTGTTTTTT
TRBJ2-2 TRBV7-9 . 15 TRBD1 CASSPGQGSPGELFF TGTGCCAGCAGCCCGGGACAGGGGAGTCCCGGGGAGCTGTTTTTT
TRBJ2-3 TRBV11-3 . 15 TRBD2 CASSLSPSGGSVQYF TGTGCCAGCAGCTTATCCCCTAGCGGGGGGAGTGTGCAGTATTTT
TRBJ1-2 TRBV20-1 few 11 . CSAREVYGYTF TGCAGTGCTAGGGAGGTCTATGGCTACACCTTC
TRBJ2-3 TRBV7-9 . 15 TRBD2 CASSFLAGELDTQYF TGTGCCAGCAGCTTCCTAGCGGGGGAGTTGGATACGCAGTATTTT
TRBJ1-1 TRBV7-3 . 14 . CASSLSPVNTEAFF TGTGCCAGCAGCTTAAGCCCGGTGAACACTGAAGCTTTCTTT
TRBJ2-5 TRBV7-6 . 14 . CASSRGGGEETQYF TGTGCCAGCAGCCGGGGAGGGGGGGAGGAGACCCAGTACTTC
TRBJ2-1 TRBV7-9 . 15 . CASSLAVSSYNEQFF TGTGCCAGCAGCTTGGCTGTGAGCTCCTACAATGAGCAGTTCTTC
TRBJ1-1 TRBV12-1 once 18 . CASSGRGSQTLRNTEAFF TGTGCCAGCAGCGGGCGCGGGTCCCAAACCCTCAGGAACACTGAAGCTTTCTTT
TRBJ1-5 TRBV2 few 15 . CASSELGQTNQPQHF TGTGCCAGCAGTGAGCTTGGGCAGACCAATCAGCCCCAGCATTTT
TRBJ1-1 TRBV5-1 . 13 . CASWGSLNTEAFF TGCGCCAGCTGGGGCAGCCTGAACACTGAAGCTTTCTTT
TRBJ1-1 TRBV10-3 . 14 TRBD1 CAISESRQGGGAFF TGTGCCATCAGTGAGTCACGACAGGGCGGTGGAGCTTTCTTT
TRBJ1-4 TRBV2 . 17 . CASRLDSALATNEKLFF TGTGCCAGCAGGTTGGACAGCGCACTAGCAACTAATGAAAAACTGTTTTTT
TRBJ2-5 TRBV9 . 13 . CASSERWSGTQYF TGTGCCAGCAGTGAACGGTGGTCAGGGACCCAGTACTTC
TRBJ1-1 TRBV18 . 15 . CASSLSRDWGTEAFF TGTGCCAGCTCACTATCCAGGGATTGGGGCACTGAAGCTTTCTTT
TRBJ1-5 TRBV10-3 . 14 TRBD1 CATAPGTDDQPQHF TGTGCCACTGCCCCCGGGACAGACGATCAGCCCCAGCATTTT
TRBJ1-2 TRBV5-1 . 14 . CASSDSTSGYGYTF TGCGCCAGCAGCGACTCAACTTCTGGGTATGGCTACACCTTC
TRBJ1-1 TRBV19 . 15 . CATRWGGQKNTEAFF TGTGCCACCCGATGGGGGGGGCAGAAGAACACTGAAGCTTTCTTT
TRBJ1-2 TRBV27 . 14 TRBD1 CASRTDTGGGGYTF TGTGCCAGCAGAACAGATACAGGGGGCGGGGGCTACACCTTC
TRBJ1-4 TRBV6-1 few 11 . CASSVGGKLFF TGTGCCAGCAGTGTTGGGGGTAAACTGTTTTTT
TRBJ2-2 TRBV5-4 . 14 TRBD1 CASSPNRGAWELFF TGTGCCAGCAGCCCAAACAGGGGCGCGTGGGAGCTGTTTTTT
TRBJ2-3 TRBV10-1 . 15 TRBD2 CASSESSGATDTQYF TGCGCCAGCAGTGAGTCTAGCGGGGCGACGGATACGCAGTATTTT
TRBJ1-2 TRBV4-2 few 16 TRBD1 CASSQDPDRAGGGYTF TGTGCCAGCAGCCAAGATCCAGACAGGGCAGGAGGTGGCTACACCTTC